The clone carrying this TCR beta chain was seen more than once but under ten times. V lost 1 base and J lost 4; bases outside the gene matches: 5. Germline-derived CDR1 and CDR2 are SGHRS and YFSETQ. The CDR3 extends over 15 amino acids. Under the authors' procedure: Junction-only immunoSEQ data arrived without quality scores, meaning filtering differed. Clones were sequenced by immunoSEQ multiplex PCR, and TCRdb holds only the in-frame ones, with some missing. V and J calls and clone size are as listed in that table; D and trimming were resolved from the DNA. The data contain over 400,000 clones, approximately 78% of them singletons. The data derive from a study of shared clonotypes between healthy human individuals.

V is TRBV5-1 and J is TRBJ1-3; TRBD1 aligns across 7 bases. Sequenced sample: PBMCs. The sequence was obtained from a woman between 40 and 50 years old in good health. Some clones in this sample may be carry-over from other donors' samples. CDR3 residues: CASSLSGTAGNTIYF. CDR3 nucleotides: TGCGCCAGCAGCTTGTCCGGGACAGCAGGAAACACCATATATTTT.